These 13 T cell receptor beta chains came from one sample sequenced in a study of T-cell reconstitution after alpha-beta-depleted transplantation in children. TCRbeta library construction was performed incorporating unique molecular identifiers. TCRdb analysed the PCR reads with MiXCR anew, one entry per CDR3 protein. The sample yields some 600,000 distinct CDR3 sequences, 10% to 15% seen once. Sequences were derived from PBMCs, mostly from graft donor cells, sampled 360 days after TCRalphabeta/CD19-depleted stem cell transplant. The receptor set was obtained from a male patient younger than 18 who had a stem cell transplant for acute myeloid leukemia, so the T cells may come from the graft donor.

The chain recombines TRBV5-1 with TRBJ2-7; TRBD1 matches at 10 bases. The length of the CDR3 is 16 residues. The germline V gene has CDR1 SGHRS and CDR2 YFSETQ. With 0 bases clipped from V and 2 bases from J, the junction kept 5 bases outside the gene matches. The CDR3 is CASSLEAGTGAYEQYF. The CDR3 DNA reads TGCGCCAGCAGCTTGGAGGCCGGGACAGGGGCCTACGAGCAGTACTTC.

This clonotype was detected only a few times. The rearrangement joins TRBV20-1 to TRBJ2-1; 16 bases are shared with TRBD2. Trimming took 5 bases from V and 9 from J; bases not matched to a gene: 7. The CDR3 is made up of 15 amino acids. The germline V gene encodes CDR1 DFQATT and CDR2 SNEGSKA (reference sequence). The CDR3 nucleotides are TGCAGTGCTGCGGGACTAGCGGGAGGGTACCCTGAGCAGTTCTTC. Protein: CSAAGLAGGYPEQFF.

This clonotype was counted a few times. V is TRBV7-8 and J is TRBJ2-7; the D is unclear. Trimming took off 6 bases at V and 0 bases at J, with 9 bases between the two ends. Germline values: CDR1 SGHVS, CDR2 FQNEAQ. This CDR3 has 13 residues. The CDR3 protein is CASRKQASYEQYF. The CDR3 region has the DNA TGTGCCAGCAGGAAGCAGGCCTCCTACGAGCAGTACTTC.

There are many counts of this clonotype. The V gene is TRBV7-9, the J gene TRBJ2-3; unclear D gene. The V gene's germline CDR1 is SEHNR and CDR2 FQNEAQ (reference sequence). Trimming cost V 0 bases and J 4 bases, with 8 bases left between them. CDR3 length: 14 residues. Written as DNA, the CDR3 is TGTGCCAGCAGCTTAGCTATGTCCCCAGATACGCAGTATTTT. It translates to CASSLAMSPDTQYF.

This clonotype was counted a few times. The rearrangement uses TRBV28 and TRBJ2-7, with 9 nucleotides matching TRBD2. J gave up 2 bases and V 2 bases, and 10 bases lay outside the gene matches. Germline values: CDR1 MDHEN, CDR2 SYDVKM. The CDR3 sequence is 17 residues long. CDR3 coding DNA: TGTGCCAGCAGTTTAGAGGGGCTAGCGGGACGCCCCTACGAGCAGTACTTC. Amino acids: CASSLEGLAGRPYEQYF.

This clonotype appeared a few times. CDR3 amino acids: CASTLPVGGTEAFF. CDR3 DNA: TGTGCCAGCACCCTCCCGGTGGGGGGGACTGAAGCTTTCTTT. The chain combines TRBV28 with TRBJ1-1; perhaps TRBD1 as D (5 bases). V lost 7 bases to trimming and J lost 5 bases, with 17 bases between them. CDR3 length: 14 residues. Germline assignment: CDR1 MDHEN and CDR2 SYDVKM.

This clonotype was detected once. This chain uses TRBV14 with TRBJ2-3, with D possibly matching TRBD2 (6 bases). This CDR3 contains 15 residues. V was cut by 4 bases and J by 3 bases, with 14 bases left in between. Germline CDR1 is SGHDN and CDR2 is FVKESK. Here the CDR3 reads CASSPPGLLTDTQYF. The CDR3 bases are TGTGCCAGCAGCCCTCCGGGACTTCTAACAGATACGCAGTATTTT.

The chain recombines TRBV29-1 with TRBJ2-7; D is ambiguous. Germline values: CDR1 SQVTM, CDR2 ANQGSEA. V was trimmed by 3 bases and J by 3 bases, leaving 9 bases between them. CDR3 length: 12 residues. The CDR3 DNA sequence: TGCAGCGTTGAGGACGTCCGCTACGAGCAGTACTTC. It is translated as CSVEDVRYEQYF.

This clonotype was counted a few times. The chain carries TRBV7-8 and TRBJ1-1; a weak D match, TRBD1 (6 bases). The germline CDR1 and CDR2 sequences are SGHVS and FQNEAQ. This CDR3 contains 12 residues. Trimming left V 5 bases short and J 11 bases short, with 15 bases between. CDR3 loop: CASSGRQASAFF. CDR3 in DNA: TGTGCCAGCAGCGGCAGACAGGCGAGCGCTTTCTTT.

V gene TRBV29-1 combines with J gene TRBJ2-3; TRBD2 agrees at 9 bases. CDR1 and CDR2 (germline): SQVTM, ANQGSEA. CDR3 length equals 17 residues. J lost 0 bases, V lost 7 bases, and 14 bases had no gene match. The DNA for the CDR3 is TGCAGCGCCCCAAGGAGCGGGAGGCTTGCTAGCACAGATACGCAGTATTTT. Translation: CSAPRSGRLASTDTQYF.

Here the CDR3 DNA reads TGTGCCAGCAGCCCGCTTGGACTAGCGGACAATGAGCAGTTCTTC. The encoded protein is CASSPLGLADNEQFF. The chain links TRBV3-1 to TRBJ2-1, with TRBD2 identical over 10 bases. Germline trimming cut 4 bases from V and 5 bases from J; bases unmatched to any gene: 5. This CDR3 region has 15 residues. Germline V gene sequence: CDR1 LGHDT, CDR2 YNNKEL (reference sequence).

The chain carries TRBV4-3 and TRBJ2-7, with 10 positions matching TRBD2. The germline V gene has CDR1 LGHNA and CDR2 YSLEER. The length of the CDR3 is 18 residues. Trimming took 1 base from V and 2 from J; bases not matched to a gene: 11. DNA of the CDR3: TGCGCCAGCAGCCAAGGGGTGGCCCTAGCGGGAGCTACCTACGAGCAGTACTTC. Its protein is CASSQGVALAGATYEQYF.

This sequence joins TRBV12-3 or TRBV12-4 and TRBJ2-3; D is possibly TRBD1 or TRBD2 (5 bases each). The CDR3 has 12 residues. Trimming shortened V by 5 bases and J by 10 bases, and 13 bases separated the two germline ends. CDR3 sequence reads: CASSQTRGAQYF. DNA of the CDR3: TGTGCCAGCAGTCAAACAAGAGGGGCGCAGTATTTT.